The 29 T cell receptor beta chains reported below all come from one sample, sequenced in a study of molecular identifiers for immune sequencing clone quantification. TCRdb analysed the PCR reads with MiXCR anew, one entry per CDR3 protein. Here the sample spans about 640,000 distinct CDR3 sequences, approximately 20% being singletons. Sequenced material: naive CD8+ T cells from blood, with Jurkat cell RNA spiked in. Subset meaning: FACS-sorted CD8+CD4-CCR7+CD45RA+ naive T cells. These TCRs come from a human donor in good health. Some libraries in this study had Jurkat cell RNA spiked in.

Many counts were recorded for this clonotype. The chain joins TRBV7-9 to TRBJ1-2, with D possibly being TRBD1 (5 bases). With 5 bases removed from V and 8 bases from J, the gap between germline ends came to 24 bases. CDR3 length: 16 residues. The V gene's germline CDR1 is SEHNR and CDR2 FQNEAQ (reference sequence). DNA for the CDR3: TGTGCCAGCAGCCCCCCTAGTGCACAGGTCAGCAAAGGCTACACCTTC. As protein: CASSPPSAQVSKGYTF.

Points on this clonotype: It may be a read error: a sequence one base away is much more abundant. The CDR3 sequence is CASSLASDGTDTQYF. The DNA of the CDR3 is TGCGCCAGCAGCCTTGCGTCGGACGGCACAGATACGCAGTATTTT. V usage is TRBV5-1 and J usage is TRBJ2-3; D remains unclear. The CDR3 totals 15 residues. Looked up from germline, CDR1 is SGHRS and CDR2 is YFSETQ. The V end lost 4 bases, the J end lost 1 base, and 13 bases lay between the germline ends.

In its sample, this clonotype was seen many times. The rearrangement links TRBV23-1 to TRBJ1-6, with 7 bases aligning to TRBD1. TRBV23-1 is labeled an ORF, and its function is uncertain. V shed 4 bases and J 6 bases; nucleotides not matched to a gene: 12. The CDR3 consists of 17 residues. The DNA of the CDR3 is TGCGCCAGCAGTCGAAACAACAGGGGAAGGGGTAATTCACCCCTCCACTTT. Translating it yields CASSRNNRGRGNSPLHF.

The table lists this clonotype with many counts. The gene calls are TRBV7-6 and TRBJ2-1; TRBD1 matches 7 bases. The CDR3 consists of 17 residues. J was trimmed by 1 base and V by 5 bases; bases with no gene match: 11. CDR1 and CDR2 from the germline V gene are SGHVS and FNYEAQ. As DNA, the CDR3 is TGTGCCAGCAGCCAAAACCCGACAGGGTCATCCTACAATGAGCAGTTCTTC. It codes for CASSQNPTGSSYNEQFF.

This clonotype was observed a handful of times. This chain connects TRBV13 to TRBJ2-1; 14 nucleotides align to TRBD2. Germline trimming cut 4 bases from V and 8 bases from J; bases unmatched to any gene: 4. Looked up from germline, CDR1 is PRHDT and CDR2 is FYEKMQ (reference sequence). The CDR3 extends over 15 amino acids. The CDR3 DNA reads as TGTGCCAGCAGCTCCGGGGGACTAGCGGGAGATGAGCAGTTCTTC. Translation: CASSSGGLAGDEQFF.

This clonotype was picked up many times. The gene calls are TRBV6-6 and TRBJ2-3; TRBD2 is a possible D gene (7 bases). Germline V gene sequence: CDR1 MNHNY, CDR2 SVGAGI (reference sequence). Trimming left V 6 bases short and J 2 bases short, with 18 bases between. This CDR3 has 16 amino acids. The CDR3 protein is CASSLQGGSSTDTQYF. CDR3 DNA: TGTGCCAGCAGCCTACAGGGAGGGTCTTCCACAGATACGCAGTATTTT.

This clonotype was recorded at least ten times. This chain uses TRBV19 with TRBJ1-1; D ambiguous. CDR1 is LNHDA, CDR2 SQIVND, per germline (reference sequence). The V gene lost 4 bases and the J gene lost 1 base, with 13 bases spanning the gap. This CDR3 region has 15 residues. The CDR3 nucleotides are TGTGCCAGTAGTACCCGACACGGTGCGAACACTGAAGCTTTCTTT. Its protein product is CASSTRHGANTEAFF. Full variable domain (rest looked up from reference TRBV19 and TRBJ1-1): DGGITQSPKYLFRKEGQNVTLSCEQNLNHDAMYWYRQDPGQGLRLIYYSQIVNDFQKGDIAEGYSVSREKKESFPLTVTSAQKNPTAFYLCASSTRHGANTEAFFGQGTRLTVV.

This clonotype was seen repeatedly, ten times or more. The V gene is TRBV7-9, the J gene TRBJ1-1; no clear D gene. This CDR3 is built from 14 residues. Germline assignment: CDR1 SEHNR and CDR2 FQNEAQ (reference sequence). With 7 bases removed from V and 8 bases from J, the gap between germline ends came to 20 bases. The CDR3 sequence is CASTGPRSNGEAFF. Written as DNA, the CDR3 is TGTGCCAGCACCGGCCCCAGGTCGAACGGGGAAGCTTTCTTT.

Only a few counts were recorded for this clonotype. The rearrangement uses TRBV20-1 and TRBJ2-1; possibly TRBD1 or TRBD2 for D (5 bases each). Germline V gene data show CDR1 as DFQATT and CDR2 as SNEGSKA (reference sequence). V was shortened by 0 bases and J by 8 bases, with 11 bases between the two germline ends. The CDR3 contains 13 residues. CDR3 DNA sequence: TGCAGTGCTAGAGACATACTGGGGGATGAGCAGTTCTTC. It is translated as CSARDILGDEQFF.

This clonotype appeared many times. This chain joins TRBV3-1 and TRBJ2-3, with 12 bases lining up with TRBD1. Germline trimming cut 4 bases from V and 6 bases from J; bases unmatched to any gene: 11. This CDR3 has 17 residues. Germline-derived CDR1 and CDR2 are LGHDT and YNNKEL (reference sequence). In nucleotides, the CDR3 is TGTGCCAGCAGCCCGCCTACGGGACAGGGGGCTATTGATACGCAGTATTTT. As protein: CASSPPTGQGAIDTQYF.

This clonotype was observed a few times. The CDR3 spells CARGDREHLYSNQPQHF. The DNA of the CDR3 is TGTGCCAGAGGGGACAGAGAACACCTTTATAGCAATCAGCCCCAGCATTTT. The chain has TRBV9 and TRBJ1-5, with TRBD1 matching over 7 bases. The junction had 14 bases not matched to a gene; V was cut back by 8 bases and J by 0 bases. CDR1 and CDR2 from the germline V gene are SGDLS and YYNGEE. The CDR3 consists of 17 residues.

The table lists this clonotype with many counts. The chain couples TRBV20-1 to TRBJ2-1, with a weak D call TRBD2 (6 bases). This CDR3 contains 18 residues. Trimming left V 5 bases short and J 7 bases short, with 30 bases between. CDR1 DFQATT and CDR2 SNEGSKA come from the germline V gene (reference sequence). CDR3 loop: CSALRFKQARAGLNEQFF. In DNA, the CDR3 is TGCAGTGCTCTACGCTTTAAGCAGGCTAGGGCGGGGTTGAATGAGCAGTTCTTC.

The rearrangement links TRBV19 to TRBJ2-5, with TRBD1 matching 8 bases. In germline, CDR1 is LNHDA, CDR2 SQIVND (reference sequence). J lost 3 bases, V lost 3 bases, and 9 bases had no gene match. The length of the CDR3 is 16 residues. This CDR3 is CASSIGTGGLEETQYF. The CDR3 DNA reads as TGTGCCAGTAGTATCGGGACAGGAGGGCTAGAAGAGACCCAGTACTTC.

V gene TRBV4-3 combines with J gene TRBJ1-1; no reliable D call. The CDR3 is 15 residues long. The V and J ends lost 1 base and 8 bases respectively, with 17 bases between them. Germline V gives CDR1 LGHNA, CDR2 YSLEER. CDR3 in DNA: TGCGCCAGCAGCCAAGCTCGAGGGTTTGTAGGGGAAGCTTTCTTT. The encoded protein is CASSQARGFVGEAFF.

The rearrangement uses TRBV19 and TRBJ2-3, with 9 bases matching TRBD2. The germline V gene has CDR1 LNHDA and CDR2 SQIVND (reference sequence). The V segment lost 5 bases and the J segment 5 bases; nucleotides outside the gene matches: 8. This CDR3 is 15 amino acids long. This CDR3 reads CASSGWRLAVDTQYF. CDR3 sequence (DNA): TGTGCCAGTAGTGGGTGGAGACTAGCGGTAGATACGCAGTATTTT.

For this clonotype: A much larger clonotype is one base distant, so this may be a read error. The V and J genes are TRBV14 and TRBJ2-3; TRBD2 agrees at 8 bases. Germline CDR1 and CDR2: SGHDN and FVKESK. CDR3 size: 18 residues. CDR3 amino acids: CANSQDRAGARGTDTQYF. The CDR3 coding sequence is TGTGCCAACAGCCAAGATCGAGCGGGGGCGCGAGGCACAGATACGCAGTATTTT. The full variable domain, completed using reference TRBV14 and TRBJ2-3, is EAGVTQFPSHSVIEKGQTVTLRCDPISGHDNLYWYRRVMGKEIKFLLHFVKESKQDESGMPNNRFLAERTGGTYSTLKVQPAELEDSGVYFCANSQDRAGARGTDTQYFGPGTRLTVL.

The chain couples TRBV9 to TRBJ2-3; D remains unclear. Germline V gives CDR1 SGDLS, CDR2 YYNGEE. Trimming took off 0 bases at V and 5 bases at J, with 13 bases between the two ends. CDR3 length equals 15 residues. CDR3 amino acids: CASSVVGNEGDTQYF. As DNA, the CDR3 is TGTGCCAGCAGCGTAGTGGGAAACGAAGGAGATACGCAGTATTTT.

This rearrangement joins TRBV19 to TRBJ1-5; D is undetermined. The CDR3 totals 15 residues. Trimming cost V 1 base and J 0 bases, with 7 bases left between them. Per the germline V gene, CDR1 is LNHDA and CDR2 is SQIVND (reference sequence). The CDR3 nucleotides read TGTGCCAGTAGTATAGGGGAATATAGCAATCAGCCCCAGCATTTT. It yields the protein CASSIGEYSNQPQHF.

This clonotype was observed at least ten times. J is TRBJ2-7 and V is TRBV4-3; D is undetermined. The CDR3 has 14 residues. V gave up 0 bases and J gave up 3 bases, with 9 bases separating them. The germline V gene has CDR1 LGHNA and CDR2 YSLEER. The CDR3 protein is CASSQDIGGYEQYF. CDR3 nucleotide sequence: TGCGCCAGCAGCCAAGATATAGGCGGCTACGAGCAGTACTTC.

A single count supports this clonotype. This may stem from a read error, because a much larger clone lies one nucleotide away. CDR3 residues: CASRRPGANGYTF. CDR3 sequence (DNA): TGTGCCAGCAGGAGACCCGGGGCGAATGGCTACACCTTC. The chain combines TRBV12-3 or TRBV12-4 with TRBJ1-2; a possible D gene is TRBD1 (5 bases). V was trimmed by 6 bases and J by 6 bases, leaving 14 bases between them. The CDR3 length is 13 residues.

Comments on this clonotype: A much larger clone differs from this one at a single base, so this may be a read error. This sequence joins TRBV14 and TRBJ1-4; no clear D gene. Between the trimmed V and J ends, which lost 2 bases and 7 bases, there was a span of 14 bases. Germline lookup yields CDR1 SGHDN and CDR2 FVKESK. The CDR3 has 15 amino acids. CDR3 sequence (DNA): TGTGCCAGCAGCCAAATCACTGTTTTGGGTGAAAAACTGTTTTTT. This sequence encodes CASSQITVLGEKLFF.

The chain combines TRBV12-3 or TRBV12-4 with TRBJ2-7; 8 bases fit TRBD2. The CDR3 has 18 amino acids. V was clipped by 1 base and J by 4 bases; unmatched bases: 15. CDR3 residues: CASSLGGLLTAGGYEQYF. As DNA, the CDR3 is TGTGCCAGCAGTTTAGGCGGTCTTTTAACTGCGGGAGGATACGAGCAGTACTTC.

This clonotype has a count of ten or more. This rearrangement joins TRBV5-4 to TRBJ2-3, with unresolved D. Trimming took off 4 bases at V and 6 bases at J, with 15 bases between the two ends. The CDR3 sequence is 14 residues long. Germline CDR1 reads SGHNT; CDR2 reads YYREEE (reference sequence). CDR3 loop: CASSLGTSRDTQYF. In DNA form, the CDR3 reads TGTGCCAGCAGCCTGGGAACCTCACGGGATACGCAGTATTTT.

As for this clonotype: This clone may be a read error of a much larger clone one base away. CDR3 DNA sequence: TGTGCCTGGAGTGGGATTGGACTTAATACGCAGTATTTT. Translation gives CAWSGIGLNTQYF. The chain has TRBV30 and TRBJ2-3; weak D call: TRBD2 (5 bases). Per the germline V gene, CDR1 is GTSNPN and CDR2 is SVGIG (reference sequence). Trimming pared 1 base from V and 7 bases from J, leaving 12 bases between. This CDR3 has 13 amino acids.

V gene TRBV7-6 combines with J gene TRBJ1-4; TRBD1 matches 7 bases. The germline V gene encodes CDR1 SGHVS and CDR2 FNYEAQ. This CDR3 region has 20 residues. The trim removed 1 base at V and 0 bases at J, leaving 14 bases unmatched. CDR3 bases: TGTGCCAGCAGCTTAGATCCCGGCAGGGGGGTGTTTCCAACTAATGAAAAACTGTTTTTT. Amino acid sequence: CASSLDPGRGVFPTNEKLFF.

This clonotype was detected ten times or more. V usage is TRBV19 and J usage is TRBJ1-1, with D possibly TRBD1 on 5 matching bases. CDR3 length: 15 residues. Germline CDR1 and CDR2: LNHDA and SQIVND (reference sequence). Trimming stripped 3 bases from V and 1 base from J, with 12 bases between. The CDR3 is CASSIISTGNTEAFF. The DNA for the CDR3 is TGTGCCAGTAGTATCATCTCTACAGGGAACACTGAAGCTTTCTTT.

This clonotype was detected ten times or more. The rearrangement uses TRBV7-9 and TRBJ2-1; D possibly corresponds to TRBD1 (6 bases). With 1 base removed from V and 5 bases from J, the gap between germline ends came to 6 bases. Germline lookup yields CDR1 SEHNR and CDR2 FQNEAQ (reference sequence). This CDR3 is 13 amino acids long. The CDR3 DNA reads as TGTGCCAGCAGCTTAGGGACAGACAATGAGCAGTTCTTC. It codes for CASSLGTDNEQFF.

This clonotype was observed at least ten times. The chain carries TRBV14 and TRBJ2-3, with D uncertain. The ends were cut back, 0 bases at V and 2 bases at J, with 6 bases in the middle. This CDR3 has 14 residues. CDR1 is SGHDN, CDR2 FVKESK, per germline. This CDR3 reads CASSQDLNTDTQYF. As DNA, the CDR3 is TGTGCCAGCAGCCAAGATCTGAACACAGATACGCAGTATTTT.

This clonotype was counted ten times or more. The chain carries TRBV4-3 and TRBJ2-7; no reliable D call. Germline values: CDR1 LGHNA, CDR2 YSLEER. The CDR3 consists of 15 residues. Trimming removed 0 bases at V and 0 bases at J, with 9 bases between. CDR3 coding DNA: TGCGCCAGCAGCCAAGATCATGGCGGCTCCTACGAGCAGTACTTC. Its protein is CASSQDHGGSYEQYF.